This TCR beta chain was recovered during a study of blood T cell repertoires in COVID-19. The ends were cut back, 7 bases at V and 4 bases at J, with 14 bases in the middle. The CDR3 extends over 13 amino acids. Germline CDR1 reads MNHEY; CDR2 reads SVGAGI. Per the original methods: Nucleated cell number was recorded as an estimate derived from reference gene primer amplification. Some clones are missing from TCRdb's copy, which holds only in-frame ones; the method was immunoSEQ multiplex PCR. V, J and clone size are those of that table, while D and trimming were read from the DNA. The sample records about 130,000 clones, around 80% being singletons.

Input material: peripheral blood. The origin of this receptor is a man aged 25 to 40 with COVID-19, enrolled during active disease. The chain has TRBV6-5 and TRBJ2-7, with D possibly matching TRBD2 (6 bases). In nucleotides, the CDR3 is TGTGCCAGCACTTCTCGGGAGAGTTACGAGCAGTACTTC. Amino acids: CASTSRESYEQYF.